These 30 T cell receptor beta chains share one sample of origin, sequenced in a study of blood T cell repertoires in COVID-19. Clones were read by immunoSEQ multiplex PCR, and TCRdb kept only the in-frame ones, dropping some. The sample has 140,000 or so clones, roughly 77% seen once. The sequencing input was peripheral blood. These TCRs come from a woman in her 70s with COVID-19, enrolled during active disease.

This clone was seen a handful of times. This rearrangement joins TRBV5-4 to TRBJ2-5; 9 bases agree with TRBD1. The ends lost 0 bases at V and 5 bases at J; junction bases unmatched: 8. Germline values: CDR1 SGHNT, CDR2 YYREEE (reference sequence). This CDR3 contains 16 residues. The CDR3 spells CASSLEGTGFGETQYF. The CDR3, as DNA: TGTGCCAGCAGCTTGGAGGGGACAGGGTTTGGGGAGACCCAGTACTTC. Full variable domain (remainder filled in from reference TRBV5-4 and TRBJ2-5): ETGVTQSPTHLIKTRGQQVTLRCSSQSGHNTVSWYQQALGQGPQFIFQYYREEENGRGNFPPRFSGLQFPNYSSELNVNALELDDSALYLCASSLEGTGFGETQYFGPGTRLLVL.

The rearrangement uses TRBV25-1 and TRBJ2-3, with D tentatively TRBD1 (5 bases). From germline, CDR1 is MGHDK and CDR2 SYGVNS. Deletions cut 4 bases from V and 3 bases from J, with 8 bases between. The CDR3 runs to 13 residues. This CDR3 reads CASSVQGTDTQYF. In DNA, the CDR3 is TGTGCCAGCAGTGTCCAGGGTACAGATACGCAGTATTTT. Drawing the rest from reference TRBV25-1 and TRBJ2-3, the complete variable domain is EADIYQTPRYLVIGTGKKITLECSQTMGHDKMYWYQQDPGMELHLIHYSYGVNSTEKGDLSSESTVSRIRTEHFPLTLESARPSHTSQYLCASSVQGTDTQYFGPGTRLTVL.

The chain employs TRBV5-4 and TRBJ2-1; 9 positions agree with TRBD1. From germline, CDR1 is SGHNT and CDR2 YYREEE (reference sequence). J lost 7 bases, V lost 5 bases, and 13 bases had no gene match. The CDR3 extends over 16 amino acids. CDR3 DNA sequence: TGTGCCAGCAGTAAAAATGGGGGGACAGGGTATAATGAGCAGTTCTTC. It translates to CASSKNGGTGYNEQFF.

This rearrangement joins TRBV7-9 to TRBJ1-3; unclear D gene. The V and J ends lost 6 bases and 4 bases respectively, with 10 bases between them. The CDR3 is made up of 13 amino acids. Per the germline V gene, CDR1 is SEHNR and CDR2 is FQNEAQ (reference sequence). CDR3 loop: CASSSSLGNTIYF. The CDR3 DNA reads as TGTGCCAGCAGTTCGTCTTTGGGAAACACCATATATTTT.

The rearrangement links TRBV19 to TRBJ1-1, with 11 bases fitting TRBD1. Germline lookup yields CDR1 LNHDA and CDR2 SQIVND (reference sequence). V was clipped by 9 bases and J by 2 bases; unmatched bases: 8. The CDR3 has 15 amino acids. Written as DNA, the CDR3 is TGTGCCAGCGGCGGGACAGGGGGTGCAAACACTGAAGCTTTCTTT. This sequence encodes CASGGTGGANTEAFF.

The chain combines TRBV24-1 with TRBJ1-3; D remains unclear. This CDR3 has 16 amino acids. Trimming shortened V by 4 bases and J by 4 bases, and 16 bases separated the two germline ends. CDR1 is KGHDR, CDR2 SFDVKD, per germline. CDR3 amino acids: CATSETGPEGGNTIYF. In nucleotides, the CDR3 is TGTGCCACCAGTGAGACCGGGCCAGAGGGCGGAAACACCATATATTTT.

V and J are TRBV5-5 and TRBJ2-7, with D possibly matching TRBD1 (6 bases). CDR3 length equals 15 residues. Germline CDR1 is SGHKS and CDR2 is YYEKEE (reference sequence). Between the trimmed V and J ends, which lost 5 bases and 4 bases, there was a span of 19 bases. The CDR3 loop reads CASRSGTPLGYEQYF. The CDR3 nucleotides are TGTGCCAGCAGGTCTGGGACACCTCTGGGGTACGAGCAGTACTTC. Full variable domain (outside the CDR3, taken from reference TRBV5-5 and TRBJ2-7): DAGVTQSPTHLIKTRGQQVTLRCSPISGHKSVSWYQQVLGQGPQFIFQYYEKEERGRGNFPDRFSARQFPNYSSELNVNALLLGDSALYLCASRSGTPLGYEQYFGPGTRLTVT.

V and J are TRBV5-4 and TRBJ1-2; possibly TRBD1 for D (5 bases). This CDR3 has 13 residues. Trimming cost V 5 bases and J 8 bases, with 16 bases left between them. From germline, CDR1 is SGHNT and CDR2 YYREEE (reference sequence). The CDR3 is CASRRSGFDGYTF. CDR3 in DNA: TGTGCCAGCAGACGGTCAGGGTTTGACGGCTACACCTTC.

J is TRBJ1-1 and V is TRBV9, with 7 nucleotides matching TRBD1. The CDR3 spans 15 residues. Germline CDR1 is SGDLS and CDR2 is YYNGEE. Germline trimming cut 4 bases from V and 6 bases from J; bases unmatched to any gene: 12. In DNA form, the CDR3 reads TGTGCCAGCAGCCCACCGACAGGGTGGGGCCCTGAAGCTTTCTTT. This sequence encodes CASSPPTGWGPEAFF.

The CDR3 DNA reads as TGTGCCAGCAGCTTTGCAGGGGGGTATAGCAATCAGCCCCAGCATTTT. Residues: CASSFAGGYSNQPQHF. The rearrangement uses TRBV7-8 and TRBJ1-5, with 7 bases identical to TRBD1. The V segment lost 3 bases and the J segment 0 bases; nucleotides outside the gene matches: 5. The CDR3 sequence is 16 residues long. CDR1 is SGHVS, CDR2 FQNEAQ, per germline.

This chain connects TRBV27 to TRBJ1-6; 10 bases match TRBD1. The CDR3 length is 16 residues. Germline values: CDR1 MNHEY, CDR2 SMNVEV (reference sequence). V trimming: 6 bases; J trimming: 7 bases; junction bases outside the gene matches: 9. CDR3 protein: CASRVKVGQGNSPLHF. The CDR3 DNA sequence: TGTGCCAGCAGGGTTAAGGTGGGACAGGGGAATTCACCCCTCCACTTT.

The CDR3 coding sequence is TGCGCCAGCAGCCAAGAGAGTGGGCACTCGAATCAGCCCCAGCATTTT. Protein: CASSQESGHSNQPQHF. The rearrangement joins TRBV4-1 to TRBJ1-5; unclear D gene. CDR3 length: 16 residues. The germline V and J ends were trimmed by 0 bases and 4 bases, with 13 bases remaining between them. Germline CDR1 and CDR2: MGHRA and YSYEKL.

V gene TRBV6-1 combines with J gene TRBJ1-2; possibly TRBD1 for D (5 bases). The CDR3 loop spans 17 amino acids. Trimming pared 2 bases from V and 10 bases from J, leaving 26 bases between. Germline V gene sequence: CDR1 MNHNS, CDR2 SASEGT. CDR3: CASSETSTPRRSRDYTF. The CDR3 DNA reads TGTGCCAGCAGTGAAACGTCAACTCCCAGAAGGAGCAGGGACTACACCTTC.

J is TRBJ2-7 and V is TRBV29-1, with D possibly TRBD1 on 5 matching bases. From germline, CDR1 is SQVTM and CDR2 ANQGSEA. CDR3 length equals 13 residues. Trimming took 6 bases from V and 0 from J, leaving 12 bases between them. This CDR3 reads CSVRDRSSYEQYF. In nucleotides, the CDR3 is TGCAGCGTCCGAGACAGAAGCTCCTACGAGCAGTACTTC.

This clone was counted once. The CDR3 DNA is TGCGCCAGCAGCTTGGTACAGGGTAAAGGGAGTACGCAGTATTTT. It yields the protein CASSLVQGKGSTQYF. This chain joins TRBV5-1 and TRBJ2-3; perhaps TRBD1 as D (6 bases). V lost 0 bases and J 8 bases, leaving 16 bases between the germline ends. This CDR3 spans 15 amino acids. The germline V gene encodes CDR1 SGHRS and CDR2 YFSETQ.

The CDR3 sequence is CASSDTLGTGELFF. In DNA, the CDR3 is TGCGCCAGCAGCGATACACTAGGCACCGGGGAGCTGTTTTTT. V and J are TRBV5-1 and TRBJ2-2, with D possibly TRBD2 on 5 matching bases. The CDR3 length is 14 residues. Trimming took 4 bases from V and 4 from J, leaving 11 bases between them. Germline V gives CDR1 SGHRS, CDR2 YFSETQ.

The table lists this clone with a count of one. V gene TRBV6-5 combines with J gene TRBJ1-5; no clear D. This CDR3 spans 15 amino acids. The germline gives CDR1 MNHEY, CDR2 SVGAGI. V was shortened by 5 bases and J by 3 bases, with 14 bases between the two germline ends. CDR3: CASSRIWANNQPQHF. The CDR3 DNA is TGTGCCAGCAGTAGGATTTGGGCGAACAATCAGCCCCAGCATTTT.

This clone occurred once. V gene TRBV4-1 combines with J gene TRBJ2-4, with a weak D call TRBD1 (6 bases). The CDR3 covers 16 residues. CDR1 and CDR2 (germline): MGHRA, YSYEKL. V lost 0 bases and J lost 5, with 14 bases in between. CDR3 sequence: CASSQDEGRGQNIQYF. The CDR3 DNA is TGCGCCAGCAGCCAAGATGAGGGCAGGGGACAAAACATTCAGTACTTC.

Turning to this clone: The CDR3 end shows no conserved phenylalanine or tryptophan, and so a read error is likely. It is unclear where the CDR3 begins or ends on the DNA, so no DNA is shown, and the CDR3 is as TCRdb lists it. The chain uses TRBV6-6 and TRBJ1-1; TRBD1 reflects the table's D call only, with no check against the DNA. 13 amino acids form the CDR3, both terminal residues included. The germline gives CDR1 MNHNY, CDR2 SVGAGI (reference sequence). CDR3 amino acids: CASSPSGQGSVGV.

The genes are TRBV2 and TRBJ1-1; D is undetermined. This CDR3 is built from 13 residues. Germline assignment: CDR1 SNHLY and CDR2 FYNNEI. Trimming removed 6 bases from V and 5 bases from J, with 13 bases in between. For the CDR3, the DNA is TGTGCCAGCAGGCCCTCACTGCAAACTGAAGCTTTCTTT. Protein product: CASRPSLQTEAFF.

For this clone: Other DNA sequences of this sample code for an identical CDR3. The chain carries TRBV7-2 and TRBJ1-6; 9 bases map to TRBD1. Germline CDR1 reads SGHTA; CDR2 reads FQGNSA. This CDR3 is 18 amino acids long. V dropped 5 bases and J dropped 6; count of bases not matched to a gene: 14. The CDR3 loop reads CASSTGPGQGVSNSPLHF. For the CDR3, the DNA is TGTGCCAGCAGCACTGGGCCGGGACAGGGAGTCTCTAATTCACCCCTCCACTTT. The full variable domain, in which reference TRBV7-2 and TRBJ1-6 provide the parts outside the CDR3, is GAGVSQSPSNKVTEKGKDVELRCDPISGHTALYWYRQSLGQGLEFLIYFQGNSAPDKSGLPSDRFSAERTGGSVSTLTIQRTQQEDSAVYLCASSTGPGQGVSNSPLHFGNGTRLTVT.

The chain joins TRBV19 to TRBJ1-2, with 9 bases aligning to TRBD1. Germline lookup yields CDR1 LNHDA and CDR2 SQIVND (reference sequence). This CDR3 comprises 14 residues. V was pared by 9 bases and J by 6 bases, with 11 bases of the junction left unmatched. The chain's CDR3 is CASAQQGARDGYTF. The CDR3 nucleotides read TGTGCCAGCGCCCAACAGGGGGCAAGGGATGGCTACACCTTC.

The CDR3 region is CASSSLRQANSPLHF. In DNA form, the CDR3 reads TGTGCCAGCAGTTCACTTCGACAGGCCAATTCACCCCTCCACTTT. The V gene is TRBV6-5, the J gene TRBJ1-6; D perhaps matches TRBD1 (6 bases). Germline V gene lookup returns CDR1 MNHEY and CDR2 SVGAGI. The V and J ends lost 4 bases and 7 bases respectively, with 14 bases between them. This CDR3 comprises 15 residues.

About this clone: This same CDR3 is encoded by further DNA sequences in the sample. This chain links TRBV11-3 with TRBJ2-2; TRBD1 might be the D (7 bases). CDR3 length equals 14 residues. CDR1 SGHNT and CDR2 YENEEA come from the germline V gene. V lost 4 bases and J lost 8, with 14 bases in between. CDR3 region: CASSSRGTVGELFF. The CDR3 coding sequence is TGTGCCAGCAGCTCCCGCGGGACAGTAGGGGAGCTGTTTTTT.

The gene calls are TRBV5-1 and TRBJ2-7; 14 bases line up with TRBD2. Germline assignment: CDR1 SGHRS and CDR2 YFSETQ. The CDR3 totals 14 residues. Trimming removed 6 bases from V and 7 bases from J; junction bases left unmatched: 6. CDR3 protein: CASTPGLAGEEQYF. For the CDR3, the DNA is TGCGCCAGCACCCCGGGACTAGCGGGGGAAGAGCAGTACTTC.

CDR3 sequence: CASSRSGGASGAGTDTQYF. The CDR3 region has the DNA TGTGCCAGCAGCCGCTCGGGTGGGGCTAGCGGGGCCGGCACAGATACGCAGTATTTT. The chain is built from TRBV7-3 and TRBJ2-3, with 9 bases lining up with TRBD2. The trim removed 5 bases at V and 1 base at J, leaving 16 bases unmatched. The CDR3 runs 19 residues. Germline V CDR1 and CDR2: SGHTA, FQGTGA.

Regarding this clone: At one of its ends the junction is not consistent with the germline gene, which may arise from a read error. The chain combines TRBV10-1 with TRBJ1-2; D not resolved. Per the germline V gene, CDR1 is WNHNN and CDR2 is SYGVQD (reference sequence). The CDR3 is 12 residues long. CDR3 nucleotides: TGCGCCAGCACACGACGGGTTCGGGGAGACCCCTTC. This gives the protein CASTRRVRGDPF.

V usage is TRBV2 and J usage is TRBJ2-7; TRBD1 might be the D (5 bases). Germline V CDR1 and CDR2: SNHLY, FYNNEI. CDR3 length: 14 amino acids. The V end was cut by 3 bases, the J end by 2 bases, with 11 bases between. The CDR3: CASSDGRRAYEQYF. The CDR3 coding sequence is TGTGCCAGCAGTGATGGGCGCAGGGCCTACGAGCAGTACTTC.

This sequence joins TRBV5-1 and TRBJ1-1, with 9 bases lining up with TRBD1. Germline CDR1 SGHRS, CDR2 YFSETQ. The CDR3 runs 14 residues. The V and J ends lost 5 bases and 5 bases, in that order; junction bases with no gene match: 7. Here the CDR3 reads CASRATTGGTEAFF. The CDR3 DNA follows: TGCGCCAGCAGAGCAACGACAGGGGGGACTGAAGCTTTCTTT.

The chain uses TRBV5-6 and TRBJ1-6, with D possibly TRBD1 on 5 matching bases. CDR3 length equals 13 residues. Trimming shortened V by 5 bases and J by 11 bases, and 14 bases separated the two germline ends. Germline V gene sequence: CDR1 SGHDT, CDR2 YYEEEE. In DNA, the CDR3 is TGTGCCAGCAGACGGCCGACAGTACCACCCCTCCACTTT. Its protein product is CASRRPTVPPLHF. The full variable domain, in which reference TRBV5-6 and TRBJ1-6 provide the parts outside the CDR3, is DAGVTQSPTHLIKTRGQQVTLRCSPKSGHDTVSWYQQALGQGPQFIFQYYEEEERQRGNFPDRFSGHQFPNYSSELNVNALLLGDSALYLCASRRPTVPPLHFGNGTRLTVT.